These 32 T cell receptor beta chains came from one sample sequenced in a study of T-cell memory formation after mild COVID-19. TCRdb re-called the 5' RACE reads through MiXCR, storing one row per CDR3 protein. This table has 5,000 or so distinct CDR3 sequences, under 25% appearing once. The sequenced material came from PBMCs or a T cell subset sorted from them (not recorded which). The receptor set was obtained from an adult who had mild COVID-19 (a few samples of this study predate the infection). Cell type and time point are not known.

By share, this clonotype ranks as medium-sized. J is TRBJ2-7 and V is TRBV6-6, with 7 bases that match TRBD1. From germline, CDR1 is MNHNY and CDR2 SVGAGI (reference sequence). With 4 bases clipped from V and 3 bases from J, the junction kept 3 bases outside the gene matches. The CDR3 sequence is 13 residues long. CDR3 sequence: CASSWDSFYEQYF. The CDR3 coding sequence is TGTGCCAGCAGTTGGGACAGTTTCTACGAGCAGTACTTC.

By sample share, this clonotype is medium-sized (0.01 to 0.1%). The V gene is TRBV20-1, the J gene TRBJ1-6, with 8 bases aligning to TRBD1. CDR3 size: 16 residues. Germline loops: CDR1 DFQATT, CDR2 SNEGSKA (reference sequence). The trim removed 0 bases at V and 4 bases at J, leaving 5 bases unmatched. The CDR3 loop reads CSARDPRTGYNSPLHF. The CDR3 DNA is TGCAGTGCTAGAGATCCCCGGACAGGGTATAATTCACCCCTCCACTTT.

In its sample, this clonotype ranks as medium-sized (0.01 to 0.1%). The chain links TRBV5-1 to TRBJ2-7; D is unresolved. V was cut by 0 bases and J by 2 bases, with 6 bases left in between. Germline V CDR1 and CDR2: SGHRS, YFSETQ. The CDR3 length is 13 residues. CDR3 sequence reads: CASSLGTTYEQYF. The CDR3 bases are TGCGCCAGCAGCTTGGGCACGACCTACGAGCAGTACTTC.

The CDR3 is CASSLVGGGAPNEQFF. CDR3 coding DNA: TGCGCCAGCAGCTTGGTTGGAGGGGGGGCGCCCAATGAGCAGTTCTTC. The chain couples TRBV5-1 to TRBJ2-1; weak D call: TRBD2 (7 bases). The germline gives CDR1 SGHRS, CDR2 YFSETQ. The V gene lost 0 bases and the J gene lost 6 bases, with 16 bases spanning the gap. CDR3 length: 16 residues. Supplemented by reference TRBV5-1 and TRBJ2-1, the full variable domain reads KAGVTQTPRYLIKTRGQQVTLSCSPISGHRSVSWYQQTPGQGLQFLFEYFSETQRNKGNFPGRFSGRQFSNSRSEMNVSTLELGDSALYLCASSLVGGGAPNEQFFGPGTRLTVL.

By share, this clonotype counts as medium-sized. The genes are TRBV4-2 and TRBJ2-7; possibly TRBD2 for D (6 bases). Trimming took off 1 base at V and 3 bases at J, with 10 bases between the two ends. This CDR3 contains 14 residues. CDR1 and CDR2 from the germline V gene are LGHNA and YNFKEQ. DNA for the CDR3: TGTGCCAGCAGCCAAGGCGGGGTTCGCTACGAGCAGTACTTC. Translating gives CASSQGGVRYEQYF.

By frequency in the sample, this clonotype is medium-sized (0.01 to 0.1%). This chain links TRBV4-2 with TRBJ2-3; 7 nucleotides match TRBD1. V trimming: 4 bases; J trimming: 1 base; junction bases outside the gene matches: 2. CDR1 is LGHNA and CDR2 is YNFKEQ in the germline V gene. This CDR3 is built from 14 residues. CDR3: CASSPGQGTDTQYF. CDR3 sequence (DNA): TGTGCCAGCAGCCCCGGACAGGGCACAGATACGCAGTATTTT.

V usage is TRBV4-2 and J usage is TRBJ1-4, with D possibly TRBD1 on 5 matching bases. The CDR3 totals 14 residues. Looked up from germline, CDR1 is LGHNA and CDR2 is YNFKEQ. V was trimmed by 0 bases and J by 7 bases, leaving 9 bases between them. The CDR3 is CASSQEGRGEKLFF. CDR3 sequence (DNA): TGTGCCAGCAGCCAAGAGGGGCGCGGTGAAAAACTGTTTTTT.

This clonotype is classed as medium-sized. V is TRBV27 and J is TRBJ1-5, with no clear D. V shed 4 bases and J shed 2 bases, with 6 bases lying between them. Germline CDR1 reads MNHEY; CDR2 reads SMNVEV (reference sequence). This CDR3 region has 13 residues. CDR3 protein: CASSSPGNQPQHF. CDR3 DNA: TGTGCCAGCAGTTCCCCAGGCAATCAGCCCCAGCATTTT.

The chain links TRBV3-1 to TRBJ2-3; 10 bases are shared with TRBD1. The germline gives CDR1 LGHDT, CDR2 YNNKEL (reference sequence). The CDR3 loop spans 15 amino acids. Trimming cost V 4 bases and J 4 bases; bases outside gene matches: 5. Here the CDR3 DNA reads TGTGCCAGCAGCCGCGGGACAGGGGAGGCAGATACGCAGTATTTT. Its protein is CASSRGTGEADTQYF.

In this sample, this clonotype is medium-sized (0.01 to 0.1%). The chain combines TRBV12-3 or TRBV12-4 with TRBJ2-7; possible D gene TRBD2, 6 bases. CDR3 length: 15 residues. V shed 4 bases and J shed 5 bases, with 18 bases lying between them. As DNA, the CDR3 is TGTGCCAGCAGTTCCCTAGTGGGACGGGGGAACGAGCAGTACTTC. This translates into CASSSLVGRGNEQYF.

Written as DNA, the CDR3 is TGTGCCAGCAGCTTGGGCGGTACCAAAAACATTCAGTACTTC. It translates to CASSLGGTKNIQYF. The chain carries TRBV7-9 and TRBJ2-4, with unresolved D. The CDR3 is 14 amino acids. V was trimmed by 3 bases and J by 2 bases, leaving 8 bases between them. Germline CDR1 SEHNR, CDR2 FQNEAQ (reference sequence).

This clonotype ranks as medium-sized. J is TRBJ2-5 and V is TRBV7-3, with unresolved D. The V end was cut by 2 bases, the J end by 4 bases, with 8 bases between. Germline CDR1 reads SGHTA; CDR2 reads FQGTGA. This CDR3 spans 13 amino acids. As DNA, the CDR3 is TGTGCCAGCAGCTTATCAGTTGTAGAGACCCAGTACTTC. Amino acid sequence: CASSLSVVETQYF.

This clonotype is medium-sized by share. This sequence joins TRBV20-1 and TRBJ1-6; 8 nucleotides align to TRBD1. Germline V lookup: CDR1 DFQATT, CDR2 SNEGSKA (reference sequence). With V trimmed by 5 bases and J by 9 bases, 9 bases remained unmatched. CDR3 length: 14 amino acids. CDR3 sequence reads: CSAPDRGGVSPLHF. As DNA, the CDR3 is TGCAGTGCTCCAGACAGGGGTGGGGTTTCACCCCTCCACTTT.

This rearrangement joins TRBV20-1 to TRBJ1-2; no reliable D call. Germline V gene lookup returns CDR1 DFQATT and CDR2 SNEGSKA (reference sequence). This CDR3 has 15 residues. Trimming cost V 6 bases and J 0 bases, with 17 bases left between them. CDR3 protein: CSARRVGPANYGYTF. CDR3 coding DNA: TGCAGTGCGCGAAGGGTCGGTCCCGCTAACTATGGCTACACCTTC.

By proportion, this clonotype is medium-sized. This rearrangement joins TRBV27 to TRBJ2-7; TRBD1 agrees at 9 bases. CDR3 length: 14 amino acids. After removal of 5 bases from V and 4 bases from J, the junction contained 6 bases not matched to a gene. Per germline, CDR1 MNHEY and CDR2 SMNVEV (reference sequence). CDR3 region: CASSLDRGVYEQYF. The CDR3 DNA follows: TGTGCCAGCAGTCTAGACAGGGGGGTATACGAGCAGTACTTC.

This clonotype is medium-sized by share. The chain recombines TRBV30 with TRBJ1-2; 7 bases line up with TRBD1. The CDR3 totals 12 residues. CDR1 is GTSNPN, CDR2 SVGIG, per germline (reference sequence). With 3 bases clipped from V and 7 bases from J, the junction kept 5 bases outside the gene matches. The DNA of the CDR3 is TGTGCCTGGAGCGAGGGGGCGCCTGGCTACACCTTC. This sequence encodes CAWSEGAPGYTF.

As DNA, the CDR3 is TGTGCCACCAGCAGACCCCCGTTGGAGACCCAGTACTTC. Translating gives CATSRPPLETQYF. J is TRBJ2-5 and V is TRBV15; D not resolved. The CDR3 extends over 13 amino acids. Deletions cut 2 bases from V and 5 bases from J, with 9 bases between. Germline CDR1 reads LNHNV; CDR2 reads YYDKDF (reference sequence).

In this sample, this clonotype turned up many times. The chain has TRBV28 and TRBJ1-5; 7 bases line up with TRBD1. The CDR3 spans 14 residues. Germline V lookup: CDR1 MDHEN, CDR2 SYDVKM. V gave up 2 bases and J gave up 4 bases; unmatched junction bases: 2. The CDR3 loop is CASSLTGANQPQHF. The CDR3 coding sequence is TGTGCCAGCAGTTTAACAGGGGCTAATCAGCCCCAGCATTTT. The variable domain in full, with the rest retrieved from reference TRBV28 and TRBJ1-5, is DVKVTQSSRYLVKRTGEKVFLECVQDMDHENMFWYRQDPGLGLRLIYFSYDVKMKEKGDIPEGYSVSREKKERFSLILESASTNQTSMYLCASSLTGANQPQHFGDGTRLSIL.

By share, this clonotype ranks as medium-sized. This rearrangement joins TRBV5-6 to TRBJ1-6; tentative D call: TRBD1 (5 bases). This CDR3 contains 14 residues. V was shortened by 2 bases and J by 9 bases, with 12 bases between the two germline ends. Germline CDR1 SGHDT, CDR2 YYEEEE. The CDR3 coding sequence is TGTGCCAGCAGCTTCCGGGGCGAGGGTTCACCCCTCCACTTT. Translation: CASSFRGEGSPLHF. The full variable domain, rest sourced from reference TRBV5-6 and TRBJ1-6, is DAGVTQSPTHLIKTRGQQVTLRCSPKSGHDTVSWYQQALGQGPQFIFQYYEEEERQRGNFPDRFSGHQFPNYSSELNVNALLLGDSALYLCASSFRGEGSPLHFGNGTRLTVT.

Relative to its sample, this clonotype is medium-sized. This chain joins TRBV12-3 or TRBV12-4 and TRBJ2-1; D remains ambiguous. This CDR3 has 13 residues. Trimming left V 3 bases short and J 4 bases short, with 7 bases between. The CDR3 nucleotides are TGTGCCAGCAGTTTCGGAGAGTACAATGAGCAGTTCTTC. Encoded protein: CASSFGEYNEQFF.

By its share, this clonotype is medium-sized. The rearrangement links TRBV4-3 to TRBJ2-3, with 10 bases lining up with TRBD1. Germline trimming cut 0 bases from V and 4 bases from J; bases unmatched to any gene: 4. This CDR3 is built from 16 residues. Germline V lookup: CDR1 LGHNA, CDR2 YSLEER. The chain's CDR3 is CASSQDGGQGADTQYF. CDR3 in DNA: TGCGCCAGCAGCCAAGATGGTGGACAGGGGGCAGATACGCAGTATTTT.

The gene calls are TRBV2 and TRBJ2-7; 7 bases fit TRBD1. The germline gives CDR1 SNHLY, CDR2 FYNNEI. The CDR3 has 14 amino acids. V lost 6 bases, J lost 1 base, and 6 bases stayed unmatched. The CDR3 is CASRKGQRSYEQYF. In DNA, the CDR3 is TGTGCCAGCAGGAAGGGACAGCGTTCCTACGAGCAGTACTTC.

This clonotype is medium-sized by share. The chain couples TRBV24-1 to TRBJ1-2; the D gene is possibly TRBD1 (5 bases). The ends were cut back, 2 bases at V and 8 bases at J, with 11 bases in the middle. Germline-derived CDR1 and CDR2 are KGHDR and SFDVKD. This CDR3 spans 13 amino acids. CDR3 nucleotide sequence: TGTGCCACCAGTGATTGGCAGGGTAGCGGCTACACCTTC. It specifies CATSDWQGSGYTF.

This clonotype counts as medium-sized. V and J are TRBV27 and TRBJ1-6; no definite D call. Trimming pared 0 bases from V and 8 bases from J, leaving 5 bases between. The V gene's germline CDR1 is MNHEY and CDR2 SMNVEV (reference sequence). The CDR3 has 13 residues. CDR3 sequence (DNA): TGTGCCAGCAGTTTATCCGGGGATTCACCCCTCCACTTT. Translating gives CASSLSGDSPLHF.

Within the sample, this clonotype is medium-sized. The J gene is TRBJ1-5, the V gene TRBV30; D ambiguous. This CDR3 is 13 amino acids long. Germline V gives CDR1 GTSNPN, CDR2 SVGIG (reference sequence). V was shortened by 0 bases and J by 6 bases, with 9 bases between the two germline ends. CDR3 in amino acids: CAWSVSGGQPQHF. For the CDR3, the DNA is TGTGCCTGGAGTGTATCAGGAGGTCAGCCCCAGCATTTT.

By sample share, this clonotype is medium-sized. V gene TRBV12-3 or TRBV12-4 combines with J gene TRBJ2-2; no firm D call. Trimming took 10 bases from V and 0 from J, leaving 9 bases between them. The CDR3 runs to 13 residues. CDR3 region: CANQDSNTGELFF. DNA of the CDR3: TGTGCCAACCAAGACTCGAACACCGGGGAGCTGTTTTTT.

This clonotype is termed medium-sized. J is TRBJ2-3 and V is TRBV5-4; a possible D gene is TRBD1 (5 bases). Germline V gene lookup returns CDR1 SGHNT and CDR2 YYREEE (reference sequence). Trimming took 1 base from V and 4 from J, leaving 10 bases between them. This CDR3 comprises 14 residues. For the CDR3, the DNA is TGTGCCAGCAGCTTGCTGGGGCCGGCAGATACGCAGTATTTT. It yields the protein CASSLLGPADTQYF.

The rearrangement joins TRBV5-1 to TRBJ2-7; 7 nucleotides align to TRBD1. The V gene end was trimmed by 0 bases and the J gene end by 4 bases; junction bases not matched to a gene: 4. The CDR3 runs to 14 residues. Germline lookup yields CDR1 SGHRS and CDR2 YFSETQ. The CDR3 region is CASSLGQGSYEQYF. The CDR3 DNA is TGCGCCAGCAGCTTGGGACAGGGCAGTTACGAGCAGTACTTC.

This clonotype ranks as medium-sized. This rearrangement joins TRBV7-2 to TRBJ2-1; TRBD2 agrees at 12 bases. CDR3 length: 15 residues. Germline V gene data show CDR1 as SGHTA and CDR2 as FQGNSA. The V gene end was trimmed by 4 bases and the J gene end by 4 bases; junction bases not matched to a gene: 2. CDR3 sequence: CASSSGLAGYNEQFF. Written as DNA, the CDR3 is TGTGCCAGCAGCTCGGGACTAGCGGGTTACAATGAGCAGTTCTTC.

By proportion, this clonotype is medium-sized. The chain links TRBV29-1 to TRBJ2-1; TRBD2 might be the D (6 bases). This CDR3 has 17 amino acids. Germline CDR1 is SQVTM and CDR2 is ANQGSEA. Trimming removed 1 base from V and 2 bases from J, with 18 bases in between. DNA for the CDR3: TGCAGCGTTGAAGGGACCGACAGAGGGGAGGCCTACAATGAGCAGTTCTTC. Protein sequence: CSVEGTDRGEAYNEQFF.

This clonotype appeared a single time. This chain uses TRBV7-3 with TRBJ2-5; 8 bases match TRBD1. This CDR3 has 15 residues. The junction had 7 bases not matched to a gene; V was cut back by 2 bases and J by 5 bases. Germline V gene lookup returns CDR1 SGHTA and CDR2 FQGTGA. This CDR3 is CASSLLQGAGETQYF. CDR3 DNA sequence: TGTGCCAGCAGCTTACTTCAGGGGGCCGGGGAGACCCAGTACTTC.

This clonotype is medium-sized within its sample. The chain has TRBV7-8 and TRBJ1-1; perhaps TRBD1 as D (5 bases). Trimming took 4 bases from V and 4 from J, leaving 19 bases between them. Germline loops: CDR1 SGHVS, CDR2 FQNEAQ. The CDR3 spans 16 residues. The CDR3 DNA sequence: TGTGCCAGCAGCTCGCCAGGGTCATGGGCTTTCACTGAAGCTTTCTTT. It codes for CASSSPGSWAFTEAFF.